The 16 T cell receptor beta chains given below trace back to one sample, sequenced in a study of PD-1 blockade in classical Hodgkin lymphoma. The repertoire was sequenced with immunoSEQ multiplex PCR; TCRdb's copy has only in-frame clones and lacks some. The repertoire has about 22,000 clones, 81% of them found once; the top ten carry about 20%. All trial patients relapsed after autologous stem cell transplantation. The sample in question was peripheral blood mononuclear cells (PBMCs), obtained before the second cycle of nivolumab. Receptor source: a human donor with classical Hodgkin lymphoma.

This clone was counted only a few times. This chain links TRBV5-1 with TRBJ2-5, with 7 bases that match TRBD2. This CDR3 is built from 14 residues. V shed 0 bases, J shed 4 bases, and the junction held 3 bases outside the gene matches. The germline CDR1 and CDR2 sequences are SGHRS and YFSETQ. DNA of the CDR3: TGCGCCAGCAGCTTGGGGGGCGGGAGAGAGACCCAGTACTTC. This encodes CASSLGGGRETQYF. Full variable domain (remainder filled in from reference TRBV5-1 and TRBJ2-5): KAGVTQTPRYLIKTRGQQVTLSCSPISGHRSVSWYQQTPGQGLQFLFEYFSETQRNKGNFPGRFSGRQFSNSRSEMNVSTLELGDSALYLCASSLGGGRETQYFGPGTRLLVL.

The J gene is TRBJ1-3, the V gene TRBV19; D not certain. V was clipped by 1 base and J by 2 bases, with 12 bases between them. The CDR3 has 16 amino acids. Germline assignment: CDR1 LNHDA and CDR2 SQIVND (reference sequence). This chain's CDR3 is CASSIGGGVAGNTIYF. The CDR3, as DNA: TGTGCCAGTAGTATAGGAGGTGGGGTGGCTGGAAACACCATATATTTT.

The chain couples TRBV7-3 to TRBJ2-1; no firm D call. The length of the CDR3 is 13 residues. Germline V gene data show CDR1 as SGHTA and CDR2 as FQGTGA. The V end was cut by 5 bases, the J end by 4 bases, with 9 bases between. The CDR3 DNA sequence: TGTGCCAGCAGCCCGGTGGGATACAATGAGCAGTTCTTC. This codes for CASSPVGYNEQFF.

For this clone: Because it lacks the conserved phenylalanine or tryptophan at the end, this CDR3 is likely a read error. The limits of the CDR3 on the DNA are not certain, so only TCRdb's listed CDR3 is given. The rearrangement uses TRBV28 and TRBJ2-7; the table's D call of TRBD1 was not tested on the DNA. CDR1 is MDHEN and CDR2 is SYDVKM in the germline V gene. The CDR3 length equals 14 residues, ends included. The CDR3 protein is CASSFTGQAERAWI.

This chain uses TRBV30 with TRBJ2-1; 9 bases are a match to TRBD2. The junction had 11 bases not matched to a gene; V was cut back by 5 bases and J by 6 bases. Looked up from germline, CDR1 is GTSNPN and CDR2 is SVGIG (reference sequence). The CDR3 covers 15 residues. The chain's CDR3 is CAWGLGLAGSNEQFF. The DNA of the CDR3 is TGTGCCTGGGGCCTCGGGCTAGCGGGGTCCAATGAGCAGTTCTTC. The entire variable domain, with the rest obtained from reference TRBV30 and TRBJ2-1, is as follows: SQTIHQWPATLVQPVGSPLSLECTVEGTSNPNLYWYRQAAGRGLQLLFYSVGIGQISSEVPQNLSASRPQDRQFILSSKKLLLSDSGFYLCAWGLGLAGSNEQFFGPGTRLTVL.

This clone is medium-sized in the sample. The chain has TRBV5-1 and TRBJ1-1, with D possibly TRBD1 on 5 matching bases. V was shortened by 0 bases and J by 6 bases, with 9 bases between the two germline ends. The germline CDR1 and CDR2 sequences are SGHRS and YFSETQ. The CDR3 is 13 residues long. CDR3 region: CASSLGGRAEAFF. Here the CDR3 DNA reads TGCGCCAGCAGCTTGGGTGGCAGGGCTGAAGCTTTCTTT.

The gene calls are TRBV28 and TRBJ2-3; TRBD2 matches at 13 bases. J lost 7 bases, V lost 2 bases, and 6 bases had no gene match. The CDR3 length is 16 residues. The germline V gene has CDR1 MDHEN and CDR2 SYDVKM. CDR3 region: CASSLQLAGGRNTQYF. CDR3 DNA: TGTGCCAGCAGTTTACAACTAGCGGGGGGGCGAAATACGCAGTATTTT.

This clone was picked up a small number of times. This chain uses TRBV28 with TRBJ1-5; unclear D gene. Trimming took off 8 bases at V and 0 bases at J, with 14 bases between the two ends. Germline-derived CDR1 and CDR2 are MDHEN and SYDVKM. The CDR3 runs to 15 residues. The chain's CDR3 is CASRNTAYSNQPQHF. CDR3 nucleotides: TGTGCCAGCCGGAACACAGCTTATAGCAATCAGCCCCAGCATTTT.

The V gene is TRBV6-7, the J gene TRBJ1-6; no firm D call. TRBV6-7 is an ORF; its function is uncertain. This CDR3 spans 13 amino acids. Trimming left V 2 bases short and J 9 bases short, with 8 bases between. This CDR3 is CASSYPVGSPLHF. The CDR3 bases are TGTGCCAGCAGTTACCCGGTAGGTTCACCCCTCCACTTT.

The gene calls are TRBV6-6 and TRBJ1-3, with 9 bases identical to TRBD1. Germline loops: CDR1 MNHNY, CDR2 SVGAGI (reference sequence). The CDR3 sequence is 14 residues long. The V segment lost 6 bases and the J segment 4 bases; nucleotides outside the gene matches: 4. CDR3: CASSRTGEGNTIYF. In DNA, the CDR3 is TGTGCCAGCAGCAGGACAGGGGAGGGAAACACCATATATTTT.

This chain joins TRBV5-6 and TRBJ2-2; D unclear. Germline CDR1 and CDR2: SGHDT and YYEEEE. The CDR3 sequence is 15 residues long. Deletions cut 5 bases from V and 0 bases from J, with 11 bases between. The CDR3 sequence is CASRRTVTNTGELFF. CDR3 DNA sequence: TGTGCCAGCAGGCGGACCGTAACGAACACCGGGGAGCTGTTTTTT.

J is TRBJ2-3 and V is TRBV4-1; the match to TRBD1 covers 11 bases. The CDR3 runs to 18 residues. The germline CDR1 and CDR2 sequences are MGHRA and YSYEKL. Germline trimming cut 4 bases from V and 2 bases from J; bases unmatched to any gene: 11. The CDR3 nucleotides are TGCGCCAGCAGCCCTGTGACAGGGACAGGGGGATCCACAGATACGCAGTATTTT. Protein: CASSPVTGTGGSTDTQYF.

This chain links TRBV19 with TRBJ2-7, with no clear D. Germline CDR1 reads LNHDA; CDR2 reads SQIVND (reference sequence). Trimming pared 5 bases from V and 7 bases from J, leaving 9 bases between. This CDR3 spans 11 amino acids. The CDR3 DNA reads as TGTGCCAGTAGTTGGGCCGGTGAGCAGTACTTC. This translates into CASSWAGEQYF.

V gene TRBV11-3 combines with J gene TRBJ2-3, with D uncertain. Trimming pared 5 bases from V and 3 bases from J, leaving 9 bases between. Germline V gene sequence: CDR1 SGHNT, CDR2 YENEEA. The CDR3 runs to 13 residues. CDR3 protein: CASSPAPTDTQYF. CDR3 nucleotides: TGTGCCAGCAGCCCGGCCCCAACAGATACGCAGTATTTT. Full variable domain (rest looked up from reference TRBV11-3 and TRBJ2-3): EAGVVQSPRYKIIEKKQPVAFWCNPISGHNTLYWYLQNLGQGPELLIRYENEEAVDDSQLPKDRFSAERLKGVDSTLKIQPAELGDSAVYLCASSPAPTDTQYFGPGTRLTVL.

This chain joins TRBV29-1 and TRBJ2-1; 7 nucleotides match TRBD2. The CDR3 is 15 amino acids. Unmatched junction bases numbered 16, after V lost 7 bases and J lost 7 bases. CDR1 and CDR2 (germline): SQVTM, ANQGSEA. The CDR3 DNA sequence: TGCAGCGGGAGGCTGGGGGGGGATCGTTTGAATGAGCAGTTCTTC. Protein: CSGRLGGDRLNEQFF.

This chain's CDR3 is CSGGVGYEQYF. The CDR3 region has the DNA TGCAGTGGGGGAGTCGGATACGAGCAGTACTTC. The chain combines TRBV20-1 with TRBJ2-7, with D maybe TRBD2 (5 bases). The CDR3 runs to 11 residues. Germline values: CDR1 DFQATT, CDR2 SNEGSKA (reference sequence). Trimming took 7 bases from V and 4 from J, leaving 11 bases between them.